This T cell receptor (beta chain) was captured by sequencing in a study of control samples from healthy donors and cancer patients. The germline V and J ends were trimmed by 1 base and 5 bases, with 23 bases remaining between them. Per the germline V gene, CDR1 is MGHRA and CDR2 is YSYEKL. The CDR3 is 18 residues long. The protocol was immunoSEQ multiplex PCR, while the TCRdb copy is restricted to in-frame clones and leaves out a portion. Of 85,000 to 95,000 clones in the sample, approximately 90% were seen once. The sample holds one count of this clone. The receptor was derived from a woman younger than 45 in good health. The chain couples TRBV4-1 to TRBJ2-5; D is possibly TRBD1 (5 bases). Sequencing was performed on blood. CDR3 nucleotide sequence: TGCGCCAGCAGCCAAGTATGGGGCGGCGCCTACCATCAGGAGACCCAGTACTTC. It translates to CASSQVWGGAYHQETQYF.